A single sample gave rise to the 10 T cell receptor beta chains below, sequenced in a study of T cell changes during pregnancy in multiple sclerosis (dated by TCRdb to about 2019). The library came from the immunoSEQ multiplex PCR assay. Held by TCRdb, this immuneACCESS table contains in-frame sequences only and omits some clones. Under half of the omission traces to an unresolved V gene where checked; the cause of the rest is unknown. For this sample the table gives approximately 31,000 clones, of which approximately 94% were detected only once. Together, the top ten hold 0.41% of the sample. The specimen was CD4+ T cells from peripheral blood mononuclear cells, collected in the second trimester of pregnancy. Source of these receptors: a female donor with multiple sclerosis, enrolled in a pregnancy study.

This chain links TRBV30 with TRBJ2-7, with 9 bases that match TRBD1. CDR1 is GTSNPN, CDR2 SVGIG, per germline (reference sequence). The CDR3 has 13 amino acids. V shed 6 bases, J shed 0 bases, and the junction held 3 bases outside the gene matches. CDR3 amino acids: CACTTGGSYEQYF. The CDR3 nucleotides read TGTGCCTGTACGACAGGGGGCTCCTACGAGCAGTACTTC.

The chain has TRBV7-2 and TRBJ1-5, with D unresolved. The ends were cut back, 0 bases at V and 5 bases at J, with 14 bases in the middle. Germline lookup yields CDR1 SGHTA and CDR2 FQGNSA. The CDR3 is 16 amino acids. The CDR3 loop is CASSLAATLRDQPQHF. The DNA of the CDR3 is TGTGCCAGCAGCTTAGCAGCGACCCTCCGGGATCAGCCCCAGCATTTT.

V gene TRBV5-1 combines with J gene TRBJ2-1, with TRBD2 identical over 9 bases. CDR1 is SGHRS, CDR2 YFSETQ, per germline. This CDR3 has 15 amino acids. With 5 bases clipped from V and 4 bases from J, the junction kept 7 bases outside the gene matches. CDR3 nucleotides: TGCGCCAGCAGGATGGCGGGAGGGACTTACAATGAGCAGTTCTTC. The encoded protein is CASRMAGGTYNEQFF.

The V gene is TRBV6-1, the J gene TRBJ1-5, with unresolved D. CDR3 length equals 13 residues. Germline values: CDR1 MNHNS, CDR2 SASEGT. The V end was cut by 4 bases, the J end by 1 base, with 5 bases between. CDR3 sequence (DNA): TGTGCCAGCAGTGCCAGAAGCAATCAGCCCCAGCATTTT. Its translation is CASSARSNQPQHF.

The CDR3 DNA is TGTGCCAGCATGGAGGGCGGCCTAAGCTCCTACAATGAGCAGTTCTTC. Protein product: CASMEGGLSSYNEQFF. V gene TRBV28 combines with J gene TRBJ2-1, with D possibly being TRBD2 (6 bases). The V end was cut by 7 bases, the J end by 0 bases, with 16 bases between. The CDR3 covers 16 residues. Germline CDR1 and CDR2: MDHEN and SYDVKM.

The V and J genes are TRBV21-1 and TRBJ2-7; TRBD2, the D gene given by the table, was not confirmed from the DNA. TRBV21-1 is a listed pseudogene. This CDR3 has 18 amino acids. CDR3 amino acids: CASSPRKRGLAGSYEQYF. CDR3 bases: TGTGCCAGCAGCCCCCGAAAAAGAGGACTAGCGGGGTCCTACGAGCAGTACTTC.

The chain combines TRBV28 with TRBJ1-5; D might be TRBD1 (6 bases). Germline V gives CDR1 MDHEN, CDR2 SYDVKM. The V end lost 4 bases, the J end lost 2 bases, and 12 bases lay between the germline ends. This CDR3 region has 15 residues. The CDR3 DNA follows: TGTGCCAGCAGTTCGAGTGCAGGGGGCAATCAGCCCCAGCATTTT. Protein sequence: CASSSSAGGNQPQHF.

This chain uses TRBV15 with TRBJ2-5, with D unclear. Germline-derived CDR1 and CDR2 are LNHNV and YYDKDF (reference sequence). Trimming cost V 3 bases and J 3 bases, with 5 bases left between them. The length of the CDR3 is 12 residues. The CDR3 loop reads CATSSLEETQYF. In nucleotides, the CDR3 is TGTGCCACCAGCAGCCTCGAAGAGACCCAGTACTTC. The whole variable domain, remainder taken from reference TRBV15 and TRBJ2-5, is DAMVIQNPRYQVTQFGKPVTLSCSQTLNHNVMYWYQQKSSQAPKLLFHYYDKDFNNEADTPDNFQSRRPNTSFCFLDIRSPGLGDTAMYLCATSSLEETQYFGPGTRLLVL.

By proportion, this clone is medium-sized. The chain joins TRBV10-3 to TRBJ1-1; D may be TRBD1 (5 bases). The CDR3 has 13 residues. Trimming left V 2 bases short and J 3 bases short, with 7 bases between. CDR1 ENHRY and CDR2 SYGVKD come from the germline V gene. CDR3 DNA sequence: TGTGCCATCAGTGAGGGCAGGGACACTGAAGCTTTCTTT. Translation gives CAISEGRDTEAFF.

The rearrangement links TRBV11-2 to TRBJ1-5; 9 bases fit TRBD1. Per germline, CDR1 SGHAT and CDR2 FQNNGV. The CDR3 spans 15 residues. The J segment lost 2 bases and the V segment lost 4 bases, leaving 3 bases of the junction unmatched. The CDR3 is CASSSTGGGNQPQHF. The DNA of the CDR3 is TGTGCCAGCAGCTCGACAGGGGGAGGCAATCAGCCCCAGCATTTT.